This T cell receptor beta chain stems from a study of blood T cell repertoires in COVID-19. Study-level background: Some COVID-19 samples were acute and others convalescent; all came from the United States, Italy and Spain.

The germline V gene has CDR1 SGHRS and CDR2 YFSETQ. Germline trimming cut 3 bases from V and 0 bases from J; bases unmatched to any gene: 5. The CDR3 runs to 16 residues. The method was immunoSEQ multiplex PCR; TCRdb's version includes in-frame clones alone and lacks a portion of them. The repertoire holds 150,000 to 200,000 clones, around 84% seen once, with approximately 5.4% in the top ten. Specimen: PBMCs or T cells enriched from blood (not recorded which). The clonotype was recovered from a man aged 35 to 55 who had recovered from COVID-19. V gene TRBV5-1 combines with J gene TRBJ2-3, with TRBD1 identical over 9 bases. CDR3 loop: CASSSLDRGSTDTQYF. As DNA, the CDR3 is TGCGCCAGCAGCTCACTGGACAGGGGCAGCACAGATACGCAGTATTTT.